What follows are 29 T cell receptor beta chains derived from one specimen sequenced in a study of cytomegalovirus exposure and HLA in healthy donors. Profiled with immunoSEQ multiplex PCR; TCRdb holds only in-frame clones, not every one. Among over 100,000 clones listed, over 85% were seen once. The sample taken for sequencing was PBMCs. Receptors were obtained from a man between 25 and 39 years old in good health and CMV-seronegative.

In its sample, this clone was seen once. This rearrangement joins TRBV7-9 to TRBJ1-1; unclear D gene. With 5 bases removed from V and 1 base from J, the gap between germline ends came to 14 bases. Per the germline V gene, CDR1 is SEHNR and CDR2 is FQNEAQ (reference sequence). The CDR3 consists of 15 residues. The chain's CDR3 is CASSLTGGRNTEAFF. The CDR3 DNA is TGTGCCAGCAGCCTCACCGGCGGGAGGAACACTGAAGCTTTCTTT.

About this clone itself: Sequence at one end of the junction differs from germline and may be a read error. V is TRBV6-5 and J is TRBJ1-2; tentative D call: TRBD1 (6 bases). CDR3 length: 14 residues. Germline V gene lookup returns CDR1 MNHEY and CDR2 SVGAGI. CDR3 nucleotides: TGTGCCAGCAGTTTTTCCCGGGACGGGGGGCCAGAAGACTTC. Its translation is CASSFSRDGGPEDF.

This chain uses TRBV27 with TRBJ1-1, with a tentative D call TRBD1 (6 bases). The length of the CDR3 is 12 residues. In germline, CDR1 is MNHEY, CDR2 SMNVEV (reference sequence). Trimming shortened V by 1 base and J by 10 bases, and 10 bases separated the two germline ends. CDR3 amino acids: CASSLFGGPAFF. The CDR3 DNA sequence: TGTGCCAGCAGTTTATTTGGGGGCCCAGCTTTCTTT.

The V gene is TRBV12-5, the J gene TRBJ1-2; no clear D gene. The CDR3 contains 16 residues. The germline CDR1 and CDR2 sequences are LGHNT and FRNRAP. Trimming removed 0 bases at V and 4 bases at J, with 15 bases between. CDR3 residues: CASGLVRGTAFYGYTF. The CDR3 DNA sequence: TGTGCTAGTGGTTTGGTACGAGGAACTGCCTTCTATGGCTACACCTTC.

The chain couples TRBV14 to TRBJ1-1; TRBD1 matches 8 bases. The ends lost 3 bases at V and 0 bases at J; junction bases unmatched: 6. CDR3 length: 16 residues. CDR1 is SGHDN, CDR2 FVKESK, per germline. The CDR3 nucleotides read TGTGCCAGCAGCCAGGGCAGGACAGGGTTGAACACTGAAGCTTTCTTT. This translates into CASSQGRTGLNTEAFF.

This chain connects TRBV5-1 to TRBJ2-7; 10 bases are shared with TRBD1. The CDR3 runs to 15 residues. CDR1 is SGHRS and CDR2 is YFSETQ in the germline V gene. Germline trimming cut 3 bases from V and 0 bases from J; bases unmatched to any gene: 3. CDR3 residues: CASSWGQGSSYEQYF. The DNA of the CDR3 is TGCGCCAGCAGCTGGGGACAGGGGAGCTCCTACGAGCAGTACTTC.

V is TRBV6-1 and J is TRBJ2-7; 7 nucleotides match TRBD1. CDR1 and CDR2 (germline): MNHNS, SASEGT. Trimming at V came to 1 base and at J to 1 base, leaving 7 bases not matched to a gene. The CDR3 runs 16 residues. CDR3 in DNA: TGTGCCAGCAGTGAAGTTAGGACAGGACTGTCCTACGAGCAGTACTTC. This sequence encodes CASSEVRTGLSYEQYF.

This clone was found once. J is TRBJ2-2 and V is TRBV15; 8 bases line up with TRBD1. After removal of 6 bases from V and 3 bases from J, the junction contained 9 bases not matched to a gene. The germline V gene encodes CDR1 LNHNV and CDR2 YYDKDF (reference sequence). The CDR3 totals 16 residues. DNA for the CDR3: TGTGCCACCAGGAGGGACAGGAGGCTTGACACCGGGGAGCTGTTTTTT. Amino acid sequence: CATRRDRRLDTGELFF.

The chain uses TRBV28 and TRBJ2-1, with 8 bases aligning to TRBD1. The V segment lost 3 bases and the J segment 2 bases; nucleotides outside the gene matches: 12. This CDR3 contains 18 residues. The germline gives CDR1 MDHEN, CDR2 SYDVKM. The CDR3 loop reads CASSFYPGQGRTYNEQFF. In DNA form, the CDR3 reads TGTGCCAGCAGTTTCTATCCCGGACAGGGTAGGACCTACAATGAGCAGTTCTTC.

The table lists this clone with a few counts. The chain links TRBV19 to TRBJ2-7, with TRBD2 matching 10 bases. J was trimmed by 3 bases and V by 5 bases; bases with no gene match: 7. The germline CDR1 and CDR2 sequences are LNHDA and SQIVND (reference sequence). The CDR3 has 15 amino acids. CDR3 nucleotide sequence: TGTGCCAGTAGTCCCCTTAGCGGGGGGTTCTACGAGCAGTACTTC. Protein product: CASSPLSGGFYEQYF.

V and J are TRBV7-2 and TRBJ2-1; the D gene is possibly TRBD2 (5 bases). This CDR3 is 13 amino acids long. The germline CDR1 and CDR2 sequences are SGHTA and FQGNSA. The ends were cut back, 1 base at V and 9 bases at J, with 10 bases in the middle. CDR3 sequence reads: CASSLGGFGEQFF. In DNA, the CDR3 is TGTGCCAGCAGCTTAGGAGGGTTCGGTGAGCAGTTCTTC.

The chain carries TRBV10-3 and TRBJ2-1; 7 bases agree with TRBD1. The CDR3 sequence is 13 residues long. Germline-derived CDR1 and CDR2 are ENHRY and SYGVKD. With V trimmed by 6 bases and J by 10 bases, 9 bases remained unmatched. In DNA, the CDR3 is TGTGCCATCAGGAGACAGGGTTTGGGGGAGCAGTTCTTC. Translated, it gives CAIRRQGLGEQFF.

CDR3 DNA sequence: TGCGCCAGCAGCTTGGGACAGGTGAACACAGATACGCAGTATTTT. Translated, it gives CASSLGQVNTDTQYF. This rearrangement joins TRBV5-1 to TRBJ2-3; weak D call: TRBD1 (6 bases). The CDR3 runs to 15 residues. V was clipped by 0 bases and J by 2 bases, with 10 bases between them. From germline, CDR1 is SGHRS and CDR2 YFSETQ.

The genes are TRBV28 and TRBJ1-1; tentatively, D is TRBD1 (5 bases). The CDR3 spans 13 residues. Per the germline V gene, CDR1 is MDHEN and CDR2 is SYDVKM. V shed 6 bases and J shed 6 bases, with 14 bases lying between them. As DNA, the CDR3 is TGTGCCAGCAGCCCCGCGGGGGTGCCTGAAGCTTTCTTT. Amino acid sequence: CASSPAGVPEAFF.

This chain connects TRBV14 to TRBJ1-1; D is ambiguous. V lost 0 bases to trimming and J lost 5 bases, with 10 bases between them. The germline V gene has CDR1 SGHDN and CDR2 FVKESK. The CDR3 covers 14 residues. Written as DNA, the CDR3 is TGTGCCAGCAGCCAAGATGAGAGTTTTACTGAAGCTTTCTTT. As protein: CASSQDESFTEAFF.

The V call is TRBV29-1, the J call TRBJ2-7, with 9 bases that match TRBD1. J was trimmed by 6 bases and V by 4 bases; bases with no gene match: 16. The CDR3 covers 16 residues. Germline lookup yields CDR1 SQVTM and CDR2 ANQGSEA. The chain's CDR3 is CSVANRDRDWALEQYF. CDR3 in DNA: TGCAGCGTTGCGAACCGGGACAGGGACTGGGCTCTCGAGCAGTACTTC.

The chain employs TRBV19 and TRBJ2-5; perhaps TRBD2 as D (6 bases). The CDR3 is 15 amino acids. CDR1 and CDR2 from the germline V gene are LNHDA and SQIVND (reference sequence). Trimming stripped 8 bases from V and 2 bases from J, with 18 bases between. This CDR3 is CASSSQASAQETQYF. The CDR3 region has the DNA TGTGCCAGTTCCTCGCAGGCTAGCGCGCAAGAGACCCAGTACTTC.

The chain carries TRBV6-1 and TRBJ1-2; the match to TRBD1 covers 9 bases. The germline V gene has CDR1 MNHNS and CDR2 SASEGT. V lost 8 bases to trimming and J lost 6 bases; unmatched junction nucleotides: 13. The CDR3 runs to 15 residues. The CDR3 region is CASDWLGTGIDGYTF. CDR3 DNA: TGTGCCAGCGATTGGCTCGGGACAGGGATAGATGGCTACACCTTC.

The rearrangement links TRBV7-9 to TRBJ1-2; D perhaps matches TRBD1 (5 bases). This CDR3 is built from 15 residues. Germline loops: CDR1 SEHNR, CDR2 FQNEAQ (reference sequence). V gave up 7 bases and J gave up 2 bases, with 17 bases separating them. This CDR3 reads CASTEAQGFNYGYTF. DNA for the CDR3: TGTGCCAGCACCGAGGCCCAGGGATTCAACTATGGCTACACCTTC.

The V and J genes are TRBV28 and TRBJ2-4, with TRBD1 as a possible D gene (5 bases). The CDR3 totals 14 residues. The germline gives CDR1 MDHEN, CDR2 SYDVKM. Trimming left V 5 bases short and J 4 bases short, with 12 bases between. Written as DNA, the CDR3 is TGTGCCAGCAGTAGTCAGGACAAGAAAAACATTCAGTACTTC. Encoded protein: CASSSQDKKNIQYF.

V usage is TRBV5-1 and J usage is TRBJ1-6, with D possibly being TRBD1 (5 bases). V gave up 2 bases and J gave up 6 bases, with 21 bases separating them. The CDR3 consists of 18 residues. Germline CDR1 SGHRS, CDR2 YFSETQ. The CDR3 DNA follows: TGCGCCAGCAGCTTCACGGGGGTGTTAAGGAGCGCTAATTCACCCCTCCACTTT. Its translation: CASSFTGVLRSANSPLHF.

The table lists this clone with a count of one. The rearrangement uses TRBV6-5 and TRBJ2-5; TRBD1 aligns across 9 bases. CDR1 and CDR2 (germline): MNHEY, SVGAGI. The CDR3 contains 15 residues. V lost 6 bases, J lost 1 base, and 6 bases stayed unmatched. CDR3 in amino acids: CASSPGTGSQETQYF. CDR3 DNA: TGTGCCAGCAGCCCCGGGACAGGGAGCCAAGAGACCCAGTACTTC.

This clone was recorded a few times. The chain uses TRBV6-1 and TRBJ1-5; no reliable D call. The V end was cut by 6 bases, the J end by 0 bases, with 12 bases between. CDR3 length: 15 residues. CDR1 MNHNS and CDR2 SASEGT come from the germline V gene. CDR3 residues: CASRGGHLSNQPQHF. The CDR3 DNA reads TGTGCCAGCAGGGGAGGCCACCTTAGCAATCAGCCCCAGCATTTT.

The chain joins TRBV27 to TRBJ2-1, with TRBD1 identical over 9 bases. The CDR3 contains 11 residues. Per the germline V gene, CDR1 is MNHEY and CDR2 is SMNVEV (reference sequence). With V trimmed by 6 bases and J by 9 bases, 0 bases remained unmatched. The CDR3 is CASRTGGEQFF. The CDR3 DNA is TGTGCCAGCAGGACAGGGGGTGAGCAGTTCTTC.

The chain employs TRBV7-3 and TRBJ2-1; D perhaps matches TRBD1 (6 bases). The CDR3 spans 15 residues. CDR1 is SGHTA, CDR2 FQGTGA, per germline. The V and J ends lost 5 bases and 1 base respectively, with 12 bases between them. The CDR3 loop reads CASSPNRDSYNEQFF. CDR3 in DNA: TGTGCCAGCAGCCCTAACAGGGATTCCTACAATGAGCAGTTCTTC.

The V gene is TRBV6-1, the J gene TRBJ2-7; maybe TRBD1 (6 bases). V lost 8 bases, J lost 3 bases, and 14 bases lay in between. Germline CDR1 is MNHNS and CDR2 is SASEGT. The CDR3 contains 13 residues. CDR3 nucleotide sequence: TGTGCCAGCGGGGCAGCGACAGGCTACGAGCAGTACTTC. Its protein is CASGAATGYEQYF.

The rearrangement links TRBV5-1 to TRBJ2-7; a possible D gene is TRBD1 (5 bases). This CDR3 is 14 amino acids long. The germline V and J ends were trimmed by 0 bases and 2 bases, with 9 bases remaining between them. Germline V gene data show CDR1 as SGHRS and CDR2 as YFSETQ. CDR3 in amino acids: CASSLGQRTYEQYF. The CDR3 DNA reads TGCGCCAGCAGCTTGGGACAGAGGACCTACGAGCAGTACTTC.

V and J are TRBV28 and TRBJ1-2, with D hard to call. The germline gives CDR1 MDHEN, CDR2 SYDVKM. This CDR3 spans 13 amino acids. Trimming took 8 bases from V and 0 from J, leaving 10 bases between them. The CDR3 here is CASLIQPNYGYTF. Written as DNA, the CDR3 is TGTGCCAGCCTTATACAGCCTAACTATGGCTACACCTTC.

The chain links TRBV2 to TRBJ1-1; TRBD1 is a possible D gene (5 bases). This CDR3 comprises 12 residues. The germline V gene encodes CDR1 SNHLY and CDR2 FYNNEI. V gave up 8 bases and J gave up 4 bases, with 11 bases separating them. CDR3 DNA: TGTGCCAGCCGAAATAGGGGCACTGAAGCTTTCTTT. It codes for CASRNRGTEAFF.